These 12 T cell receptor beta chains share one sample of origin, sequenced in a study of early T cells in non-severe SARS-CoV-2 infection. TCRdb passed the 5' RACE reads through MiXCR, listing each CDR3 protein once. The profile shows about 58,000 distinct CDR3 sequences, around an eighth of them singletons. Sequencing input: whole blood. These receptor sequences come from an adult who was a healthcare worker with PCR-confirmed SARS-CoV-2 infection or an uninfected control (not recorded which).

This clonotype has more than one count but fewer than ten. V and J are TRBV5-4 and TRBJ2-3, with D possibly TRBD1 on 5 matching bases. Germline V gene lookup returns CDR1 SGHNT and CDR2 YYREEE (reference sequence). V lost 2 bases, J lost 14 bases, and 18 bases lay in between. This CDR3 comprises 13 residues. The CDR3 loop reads CASSLDSTDTRYF. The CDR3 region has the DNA TGTGCCAGCAGCTTAGACAGTACAGATACGAGGTATTTT.

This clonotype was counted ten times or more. Here the CDR3 DNA reads TGTGCCAGCAGTCCCAGGACAGTACAAGAGACCCAGTACTTC. Its translation is CASSPRTVQETQYF. V and J are TRBV12-3 or TRBV12-4 and TRBJ2-5; possibly TRBD1 for D (6 bases). The germline V and J ends were trimmed by 5 bases and 2 bases, with 12 bases remaining between them. This CDR3 has 14 residues.

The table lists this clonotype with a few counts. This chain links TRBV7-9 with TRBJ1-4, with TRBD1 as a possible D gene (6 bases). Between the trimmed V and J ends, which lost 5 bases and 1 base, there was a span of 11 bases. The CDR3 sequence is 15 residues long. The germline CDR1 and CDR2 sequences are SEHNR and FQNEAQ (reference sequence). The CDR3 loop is CASSIYRETNEKLFF. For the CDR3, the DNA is TGTGCCAGCAGCATTTACAGGGAAACTAATGAAAAACTGTTTTTT.

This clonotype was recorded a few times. CDR3 residues: CASRAAEQETQYF. The CDR3 DNA follows: TGTGCCAGCCGGGCGGCGGAACAAGAGACCCAGTACTTC. The rearrangement joins TRBV28 to TRBJ2-5, with D hard to call. V lost 8 bases, J lost 2 bases, and 12 bases lay in between. CDR3 length: 13 residues. CDR1 and CDR2 (germline): MDHEN, SYDVKM.

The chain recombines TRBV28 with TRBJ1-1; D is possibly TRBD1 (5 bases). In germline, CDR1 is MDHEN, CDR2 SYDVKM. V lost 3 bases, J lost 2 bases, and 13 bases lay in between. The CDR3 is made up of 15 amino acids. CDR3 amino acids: CASSFAEGINTEAFF. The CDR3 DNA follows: TGTGCCAGCAGTTTTGCGGAGGGGATCAACACTGAAGCTTTCTTT.

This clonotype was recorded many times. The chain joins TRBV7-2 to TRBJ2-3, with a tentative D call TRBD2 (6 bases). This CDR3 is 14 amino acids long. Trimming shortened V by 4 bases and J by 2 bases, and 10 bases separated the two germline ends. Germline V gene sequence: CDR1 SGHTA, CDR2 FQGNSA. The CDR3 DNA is TGTGCCAGCAGCTACCGGGGGATCACAGATACGCAGTATTTT. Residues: CASSYRGITDTQYF.

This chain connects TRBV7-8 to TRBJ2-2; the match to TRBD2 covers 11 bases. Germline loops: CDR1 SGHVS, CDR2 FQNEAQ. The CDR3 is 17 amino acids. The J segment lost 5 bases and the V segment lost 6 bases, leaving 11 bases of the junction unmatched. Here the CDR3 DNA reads TGTGCCAGCAGTCCACCTACTAGCGGGAGCTGGACCGGGGAGCTGTTTTTT. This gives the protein CASSPPTSGSWTGELFF.

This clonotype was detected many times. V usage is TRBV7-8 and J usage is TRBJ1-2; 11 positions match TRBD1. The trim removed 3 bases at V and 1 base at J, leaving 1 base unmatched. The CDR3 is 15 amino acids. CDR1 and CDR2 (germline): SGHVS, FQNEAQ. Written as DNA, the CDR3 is TGTGCCAGCAGCTTTGGGACAGGGGGTAACTATGGCTACACCTTC. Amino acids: CASSFGTGGNYGYTF.

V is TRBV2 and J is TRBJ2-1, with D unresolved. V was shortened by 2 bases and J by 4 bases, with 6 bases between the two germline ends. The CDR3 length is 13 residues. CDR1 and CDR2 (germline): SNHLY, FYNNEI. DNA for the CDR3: TGTGCCAGCAGTGAACCTGGTTACAATGAGCAGTTCTTC. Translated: CASSEPGYNEQFF.

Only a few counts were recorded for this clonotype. The CDR3 loop reads CSARERGTSGYTF. CDR3 DNA sequence: TGCAGTGCTAGAGAAAGGGGGACGAGCGGCTACACCTTC. The chain is built from TRBV20-1 and TRBJ1-2; weak D call: TRBD1 (6 bases). The CDR3 totals 13 residues. The ends were cut back, 0 bases at V and 8 bases at J, with 13 bases in the middle. CDR1 is DFQATT and CDR2 is SNEGSKA in the germline V gene (reference sequence).

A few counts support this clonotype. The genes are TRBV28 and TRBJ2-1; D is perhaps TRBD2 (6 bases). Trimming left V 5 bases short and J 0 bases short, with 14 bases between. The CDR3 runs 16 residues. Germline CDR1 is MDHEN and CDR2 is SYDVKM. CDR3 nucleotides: TGTGCCAGCAGTCCCACGGGAGTTAGCTCCTACAATGAGCAGTTCTTC. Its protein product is CASSPTGVSSYNEQFF.

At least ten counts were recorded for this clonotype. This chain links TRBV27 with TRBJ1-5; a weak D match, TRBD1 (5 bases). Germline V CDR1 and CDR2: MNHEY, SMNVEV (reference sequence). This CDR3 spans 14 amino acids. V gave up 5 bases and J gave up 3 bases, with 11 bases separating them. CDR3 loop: CASSLQGLNQPQHF. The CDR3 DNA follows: TGTGCCAGCAGTCTGCAGGGACTCAATCAGCCCCAGCATTTT.